The 14 T cell receptor beta chains below come from one sample, sequenced in a study of Tregs in tolerant kidney transplant recipients. FACS sorting followed a roughly six-day coculture of CFSE-labeled recipient PBMCs with irradiated graft donor PBMCs. Here immunoSEQ multiplex PCR was the method, and the copy in TCRdb shows in-frame clones only, minus some. This repertoire includes about 2,600 clones. Antigens of these TCRs are unknown. The sequencing here drew on CD8+ T cells from blood cultured with allogeneic cells, taken before the transplant. The receptors derive from a human patient who received a combined kidney and bone marrow transplant.

By frequency, this clone is medium-sized. The sequence runs out 3 residues before the end of the CDR3; the remainder is reconstructed from the germline J gene. The rearrangement uses TRBV6-2 or TRBV6-3 and TRBJ1-2, with 8 bases matching TRBD1. Looked up from germline, CDR1 is MNHEY and CDR2 is SVGEGT. CDR3 size: 15 residues. With 2 bases clipped from V and 5 bases from J, the junction kept 7 bases outside the gene matches. CDR3 protein: CASSYTRTGSYGYTF. The sequenced part of the CDR3 DNA is TGTGCCAGCAGTTACACGCGGACAGGGTCGTATGGC.

As for this clone: The read ends 3 residues early relative to the CDR3; the germline J gene fills the gap. The rearrangement links TRBV29-1 to TRBJ1-2, with D perhaps TRBD1 (6 bases). The CDR3 totals 15 residues. The germline V and J ends were trimmed by 3 bases and 3 bases, with 17 bases remaining between them. Germline V CDR1 and CDR2: SQVTM, ANQGSEA. CDR3 sequence reads: CSVDPGGQKDYGYTF. The part of the CDR3 DNA that was read is TGCAGCGTTGACCCCGGGGGGCAGAAGGACTATGGC.

Of note for this clone: From the germline J gene comes the end of the CDR3, since the read stops 3 residues before it. This chain connects TRBV7-9 to TRBJ1-2; no definite D call. The V and J ends lost 11 bases and 6 bases respectively, with 22 bases between them. The CDR3 loop spans 14 amino acids. From germline, CDR1 is SEHNR and CDR2 FQNEAQ (reference sequence). CDR3 loop: CAGLGVGRQDGYTF. The sequenced CDR3 bases are TGTGCCGGCCTCGGGGTAGGGCGTCAGGATGGC.

On this clone itself: The read ends 3 residues shy of where the CDR3 ends; the end is completed using the germline J gene. The V gene is TRBV20-1, the J gene TRBJ2-7, with 11 bases identical to TRBD2. J gave up 6 bases and V 6 bases, and 13 bases lay outside the gene matches. The CDR3 runs to 15 residues. Germline CDR1 DFQATT, CDR2 SNEGSKA (reference sequence). The CDR3 bases that were read are TGCAGTGCCCCAACGTCTAGCGGGAGGTTCATCGAG. Encoded protein: CSAPTSSGRFIE. The entire CDR3 protein is CSAPTSSGRFIEQYF.

A remark on this clone: With the read ending 3 residues before the CDR3 end, the germline J gene is used to fill in that end. The V gene is TRBV2, the J gene TRBJ2-5; D may be TRBD1 (5 bases). The CDR3 has 15 residues. CDR1 SNHLY and CDR2 FYNNEI come from the germline V gene. Trimming stripped 1 base from V and 5 bases from J, with 14 bases between. CDR3 region: CASSEGRAIPETQYF. The sequenced part of the CDR3 DNA is TGTGCCAGCAGTGAAGGCAGGGCCATTCCTGAGACC. The entire variable domain, with the rest obtained from reference TRBV2 and TRBJ2-5, is as follows: EPEVTQTPSHQVTQMGQEVILRCVPISNHLYFYWYRQILGQKVEFLVSFYNNEISEKSEIFDDQFSVERPDGSNFTLKIRSTKLEDSAMYFCASSEGRAIPETQYFGPGTRLLVL.

A note on this clone: The CDR3 end is not reached by the read, which stops 3 residues before it; the germline J gene fills it in. The J gene is TRBJ2-1, the V gene TRBV12-3 or TRBV12-4, with 10 bases lining up with TRBD2. V lost 4 bases, J lost 5 bases, and 2 bases stayed unmatched. The CDR3 length is 14 residues. CDR3 DNA (partial): TGTGCCAGCAGTTCCGGGACTAGCGACAATGAG. Amino acid sequence: CASSSGTSDNE. The entire CDR3 protein is CASSSGTSDNEQFF.

Points on this clone: The read stops 3 residues short of the end of the CDR3; the missing end is completed from the germline J gene. The chain employs TRBV5-6 and TRBJ1-2, with D uncertain. Germline CDR1 reads SGHDT; CDR2 reads YYEEEE. This CDR3 is built from 11 residues. The CDR3 here is CASSLAEGYTF. The DNA read from the CDR3 is TGTGCCAGCAGCTTGGCAGAGGGC.

With regard to this clone: A junction boundary mismatches the germline segment, possibly from a read error. Coverage ceases 3 residues before the CDR3 finishes, and the germline J gene fills in the end. This chain joins TRBV27 and TRBJ1-5; 9 positions match TRBD1. The CDR3 sequence is 15 residues long. CDR1 MNHEY and CDR2 SMNVEV come from the germline V gene (reference sequence). Partial CDR3 DNA: TGTGCCAGCAGTGTATCCGGGACAGGGTTTCAGCCC. It yields the protein CASSVSGTGFQP. The full-length CDR3 reads as CASSVSGTGFQPQHF.

A word on this clone: The read terminates 3 residues ahead of where the CDR3 ends, so the germline J gene completes it. This chain joins TRBV28 and TRBJ2-4; TRBD1 matches 11 bases. This CDR3 spans 12 amino acids. V lost 6 bases, J lost 9 bases, and 1 base stayed unmatched. Per the germline V gene, CDR1 is MDHEN and CDR2 is SYDVKM. The CDR3 loop reads CASRGTGGIQYF. The DNA read from the CDR3 is TGTGCCAGCAGGGGGACAGGGGGCATT.

As for this clone: The read comes to an end 3 residues before the CDR3 does, leaving the germline J gene to fill in the end. The rearrangement uses TRBV7-9 and TRBJ2-7; weak D call: TRBD1 (6 bases). V was cut by 5 bases and J by 2 bases, with 16 bases left in between. This CDR3 region has 15 residues. Germline V gives CDR1 SEHNR, CDR2 FQNEAQ (reference sequence). CDR3 DNA, as far as it was read: TGTGCCAGCAGCGCTACAGGGAACCCAGCCTACGAG. Its translation is CASSATGNPAYE. The complete CDR3 sequence is CASSATGNPAYEQYF.

About this clone: The read stops 3 residues short of the end of the CDR3; the missing end is completed from the germline J gene. V and J are TRBV4-1 and TRBJ2-7; 9 positions match TRBD1. This CDR3 is 14 amino acids long. Germline trimming cut 1 base from V and 3 bases from J; bases unmatched to any gene: 1. Germline CDR1 reads MGHRA; CDR2 reads YSYEKL. The covered CDR3 bases are TGCGCCAGCAGCCAAGGACAGGGGGACTACGAG. This codes for CASSQGQGDYE. The entire CDR3 sequence reads CASSQGQGDYEQYF.

Considering frequency, this clone is large. Partial CDR3 DNA: TGCAGCGTAGGACATAACACTGAA. Amino acid sequence: CSVGHNTE. The whole CDR3 protein is CSVGHNTEAFF. The chain recombines TRBV29-1 with TRBJ1-1, with D possibly TRBD1 on 5 matching bases. The read gets to within 3 residues of the CDR3 end, and the germline J gene fills in the rest. CDR1 and CDR2 from the germline V gene are SQVTM and ANQGSEA. V was pared by 6 bases and J by 2 bases, with 7 bases between. The CDR3 has 11 amino acids.

A word on this clone: The CDR3 end falls 3 residues outside the read, so it is completed with the germline J gene. The chain employs TRBV7-9 and TRBJ2-7, with TRBD1 matching over 8 bases. Germline V gives CDR1 SEHNR, CDR2 FQNEAQ (reference sequence). This CDR3 contains 13 residues. J was trimmed by 3 bases and V by 4 bases; bases with no gene match: 2. The CDR3 bases that were read are TGTGCCAGCAGCTCCGGGACAGGCTACGAG. This translates into CASSSGTGYE. The whole CDR3 reads CASSSGTGYEQYF. The full variable domain, in which reference TRBV7-9 and TRBJ2-7 provide the parts outside the CDR3, is DTGVSQNPRHKITKRGQNVTFRCDPISEHNRLYWYRQTLGQGPEFLTYFQNEAQLEKSRLLSDRFSAERPKGSFSTLEIQRTEQGDSAMYLCASSSGTGYEQYFGPGTRLTVT.

By frequency, this clone is medium-sized. The CDR3 extends 3 residues past the end of the read, so its final part is completed from the germline J gene. The rearrangement links TRBV29-1 to TRBJ1-4, with D possibly TRBD1 on 6 matching bases. Trimming removed 0 bases from V and 7 bases from J, with 18 bases in between. CDR1 is SQVTM, CDR2 ANQGSEA, per germline. CDR3 length: 16 amino acids. Incomplete CDR3 DNA: TGCAGCGTTGAAGATTGGACAGACCCGGGACGTGAAAAA. It is translated as CSVEDWTDPGREK. The entire CDR3 protein reads CSVEDWTDPGREKLFF.